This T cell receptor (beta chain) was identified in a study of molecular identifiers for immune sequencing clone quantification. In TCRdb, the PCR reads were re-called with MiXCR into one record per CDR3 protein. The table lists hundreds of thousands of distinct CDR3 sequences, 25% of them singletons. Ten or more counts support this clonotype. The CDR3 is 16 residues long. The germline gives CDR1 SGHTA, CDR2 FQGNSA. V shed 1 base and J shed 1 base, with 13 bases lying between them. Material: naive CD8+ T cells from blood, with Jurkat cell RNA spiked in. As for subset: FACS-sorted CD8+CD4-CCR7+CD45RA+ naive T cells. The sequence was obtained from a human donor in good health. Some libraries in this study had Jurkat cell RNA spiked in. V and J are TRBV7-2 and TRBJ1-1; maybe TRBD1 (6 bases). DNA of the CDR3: TGTGCCAGCAGCTTAGGGGCAGGGGTTTGGAACACTGAAGCTTTCTTT. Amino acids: CASSLGAGVWNTEAFF.